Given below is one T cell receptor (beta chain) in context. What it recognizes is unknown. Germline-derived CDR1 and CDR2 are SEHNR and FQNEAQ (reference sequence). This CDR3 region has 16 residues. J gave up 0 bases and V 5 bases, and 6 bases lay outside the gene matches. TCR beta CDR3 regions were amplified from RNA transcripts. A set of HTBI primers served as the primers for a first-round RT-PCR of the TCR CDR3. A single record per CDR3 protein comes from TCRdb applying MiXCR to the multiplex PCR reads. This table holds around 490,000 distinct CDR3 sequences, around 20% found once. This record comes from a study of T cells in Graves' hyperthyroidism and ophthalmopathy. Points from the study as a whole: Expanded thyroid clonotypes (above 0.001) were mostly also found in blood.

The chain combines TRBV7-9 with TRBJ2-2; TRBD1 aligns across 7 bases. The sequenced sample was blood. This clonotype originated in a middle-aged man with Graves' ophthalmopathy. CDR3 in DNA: TGTGCCAGCAGCCCGACAGGGCCATCGAACACCGGGGAGCTGTTTTTT. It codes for CASSPTGPSNTGELFF.